Listed here are 30 T cell receptor beta chains from one sample, sequenced in a study of cytomegalovirus exposure and HLA in healthy donors. Method: immunoSEQ multiplex PCR; TCRdb's copy keeps in-frame clones and lacks some. The sample includes about 140,000 clones, about 90% of them seen just once. Source material: PBMCs. The source of these receptors is a woman under 30 in good health and CMV-seropositive.

V usage is TRBV30 and J usage is TRBJ2-5, with TRBD2 as a possible D gene (6 bases). Trimming stripped 0 bases from V and 9 bases from J, with 14 bases between. Germline V gene sequence: CDR1 GTSNPN, CDR2 SVGIG (reference sequence). The CDR3 length is 13 residues. For the CDR3, the DNA is TGTGCCTGGAGTGTGCTAGCGCTGGGGGCCCAGTACTTC. Protein product: CAWSVLALGAQYF.

The chain couples TRBV30 to TRBJ1-6, with D possibly being TRBD1 (6 bases). Trimming removed 4 bases at V and 10 bases at J, with 20 bases between. Germline-derived CDR1 and CDR2 are GTSNPN and SVGIG (reference sequence). This CDR3 contains 15 residues. The DNA of the CDR3 is TGTGCCTGGAACCCTACAGGGAGGGGAGACTCACCCCTCCACTTT. It codes for CAWNPTGRGDSPLHF.

This chain uses TRBV13 with TRBJ2-3; 9 nucleotides agree with TRBD2. The CDR3 loop spans 15 amino acids. Germline CDR1 is PRHDT and CDR2 is FYEKMQ (reference sequence). V lost 5 bases, J lost 6 bases, and 9 bases stayed unmatched. The CDR3 protein is CASSPTGAGGDTQYF. The CDR3 DNA reads TGTGCCAGCAGCCCCACGGGGGCGGGGGGGGATACGCAGTATTTT.

The V gene is TRBV25-1, the J gene TRBJ2-1; TRBD1 is a possible D gene (6 bases). This CDR3 region has 18 residues. Germline V gene data show CDR1 as MGHDK and CDR2 as SYGVNS. Trimming pared 6 bases from V and 9 bases from J, leaving 30 bases between. CDR3 DNA: TGTGCCAGCAGGGACAGCGCCTCTCCAAGGGGTGAAGGGAGTGAGCAGTTCTTC. Its protein is CASRDSASPRGEGSEQFF.

This chain's CDR3 is CASSLNPDRVTNYGYTF. The CDR3 nucleotides are TGCGCCAGCAGCTTGAACCCGGACAGGGTGACTAACTATGGCTACACCTTC. V and J are TRBV5-1 and TRBJ1-2; 8 bases match TRBD1. The CDR3 is made up of 17 amino acids. V trimming: 1 base; J trimming: 0 bases; junction bases outside the gene matches: 8. Germline CDR1 and CDR2: SGHRS and YFSETQ.

V usage is TRBV9 and J usage is TRBJ1-6; possibly TRBD1 for D (6 bases). Trimming stripped 5 bases from V and 0 bases from J, with 21 bases between. The CDR3 loop spans 19 amino acids. The germline gives CDR1 SGDLS, CDR2 YYNGEE. This chain's CDR3 is CASRGREGDSSSYNSPLHF. The DNA of the CDR3 is TGTGCCAGCAGGGGCCGAGAGGGGGATTCGAGCTCCTATAATTCACCCCTCCACTTT.

This rearrangement joins TRBV6-1 to TRBJ1-5, with 10 positions matching TRBD1. The CDR3 is 17 residues long. The germline V gene encodes CDR1 MNHNS and CDR2 SASEGT. With V trimmed by 1 base and J by 7 bases, 10 bases remained unmatched. Here the CDR3 DNA reads TGTGCCAGCAGTGAAGGACAGGGGGCCTCCCTCAGACAGCCCCAGCATTTT. Its translation: CASSEGQGASLRQPQHF.

The chain employs TRBV11-2 and TRBJ2-7; the match to TRBD2 covers 7 bases. Germline loops: CDR1 SGHAT, CDR2 FQNNGV. The CDR3 extends over 16 amino acids. The junction had 12 bases not matched to a gene; V was cut back by 5 bases and J by 2 bases. This CDR3 reads CASSRGEGLRPYEQYF. Here the CDR3 DNA reads TGTGCCAGCAGCCGTGGGGAGGGACTTCGACCCTACGAGCAGTACTTC.

The chain carries TRBV19 and TRBJ1-5; weak D call: TRBD1 (5 bases). From germline, CDR1 is LNHDA and CDR2 SQIVND (reference sequence). The CDR3 extends over 14 amino acids. V dropped 3 bases and J dropped 2 bases, with 8 bases sitting between them. The CDR3 coding sequence is TGTGCCAGTAGTATCCCGACAGGCAATCAGCCCCAGCATTTT. Translation: CASSIPTGNQPQHF.

The V call is TRBV10-2, the J call TRBJ2-1; perhaps TRBD2 as D (6 bases). Trimming took off 5 bases at V and 0 bases at J, with 17 bases between the two ends. The CDR3 totals 17 residues. CDR1 is WSHSY and CDR2 is SAAADI in the germline V gene. The CDR3 DNA follows: TGCGCCAGCAGTTTAAGCGGGCCTGGGAGCTCCTACAATGAGCAGTTCTTC. Its protein is CASSLSGPGSSYNEQFF.

The V and J genes are TRBV11-2 and TRBJ2-3; 8 bases agree with TRBD2. The CDR3 sequence is 16 residues long. Germline V CDR1 and CDR2: SGHAT, FQNNGV. V shed 1 base, J shed 4 bases, and the junction held 7 bases outside the gene matches. The CDR3 loop is CASSLGRGASSDTQYF. Here the CDR3 DNA reads TGTGCCAGCAGCTTAGGGCGGGGGGCCTCTTCAGATACGCAGTATTTT.

The chain combines TRBV7-2 with TRBJ2-7; 11 bases agree with TRBD1. CDR3 length: 15 residues. Germline V gene lookup returns CDR1 SGHTA and CDR2 FQGNSA. The V gene end was trimmed by 5 bases and the J gene end by 6 bases; junction bases not matched to a gene: 9. Here the CDR3 DNA reads TGTGCCAGCAGCGCTAGCGGGACAGGGGGTCGCGAGCAGTACTTC. It yields the protein CASSASGTGGREQYF.

The rearrangement joins TRBV6-6 to TRBJ1-5; D is perhaps TRBD1 (6 bases). This CDR3 has 15 amino acids. Trimming shortened V by 6 bases and J by 2 bases, and 14 bases separated the two germline ends. Germline V CDR1 and CDR2: MNHNY, SVGAGI (reference sequence). The CDR3 DNA sequence: TGTGCCAGCAGACTACAGGGATCGGGCAATCAGCCCCAGCATTTT. Amino acids: CASRLQGSGNQPQHF.

This rearrangement joins TRBV6-1 to TRBJ2-3, with no clear D. The CDR3 sequence is 17 residues long. The germline V gene encodes CDR1 MNHNS and CDR2 SASEGT. Trimming left V 0 bases short and J 6 bases short, with 19 bases between. CDR3 in amino acids: CASSEAVVYLMEDTQYF. The CDR3 DNA follows: TGTGCCAGCAGTGAAGCGGTCGTCTACCTGATGGAGGATACGCAGTATTTT.

This chain links TRBV7-9 with TRBJ2-3; maybe TRBD2 (6 bases). The CDR3 spans 16 residues. V lost 2 bases and J 6 bases, leaving 18 bases between the germline ends. Germline V lookup: CDR1 SEHNR, CDR2 FQNEAQ (reference sequence). CDR3: CASSLPRGLLSDTQYF. The DNA for the CDR3 is TGTGCCAGCAGCTTACCCCGGGGACTTTTATCGGATACGCAGTATTTT. Using reference TRBV7-9 and TRBJ2-3 for the parts outside the CDR3, the full variable domain is DTGVSQNPRHKITKRGQNVTFRCDPISEHNRLYWYRQTLGQGPEFLTYFQNEAQLEKSRLLSDRFSAERPKGSFSTLEIQRTEQGDSAMYLCASSLPRGLLSDTQYFGPGTRLTVL.

The V call is TRBV19, the J call TRBJ1-6; TRBD1 might be the D (6 bases). This CDR3 has 15 amino acids. Between the trimmed V and J ends, which lost 3 bases and 10 bases, there was a span of 16 bases. In germline, CDR1 is LNHDA, CDR2 SQIVND (reference sequence). The CDR3 loop reads CASSIPTGTRSPLHF. The CDR3 DNA is TGTGCCAGTAGTATTCCCACAGGGACCAGATCACCCCTCCACTTT. Variable domain in full (rest from reference TRBV19 and TRBJ1-6): DGGITQSPKYLFRKEGQNVTLSCEQNLNHDAMYWYRQDPGQGLRLIYYSQIVNDFQKGDIAEGYSVSREKKESFPLTVTSAQKNPTAFYLCASSIPTGTRSPLHFGNGTRLTVT.

The CDR3 sequence: CASSLRQGSSYEQYF. DNA of the CDR3: TGCGCCAGCAGCCTTCGACAGGGGTCGTCCTACGAGCAGTACTTC. The chain joins TRBV4-3 to TRBJ2-7, with 8 bases identical to TRBD1. J was trimmed by 1 base and V by 4 bases; bases with no gene match: 6. Germline CDR1 LGHNA, CDR2 YSLEER. This CDR3 is 15 amino acids long.

The rearrangement links TRBV18 to TRBJ1-4, with TRBD1 matching over 9 bases. This CDR3 is 15 amino acids long. J lost 6 bases, V lost 5 bases, and 7 bases had no gene match. In germline, CDR1 is KGHSH, CDR2 LQKENI. Written as DNA, the CDR3 is TGTGCCAGCTCAAGGGGAACAGGGGGCGATGAAAAACTGTTTTTT. Its protein is CASSRGTGGDEKLFF.

This clone appeared a few times. The rearrangement joins TRBV6-4 to TRBJ2-2; 9 bases map to TRBD1. Per the germline V gene, CDR1 is MRHNA and CDR2 is SNTAGT. J gave up 4 bases and V 2 bases, and 20 bases lay outside the gene matches. The CDR3 runs to 21 residues. The CDR3 is CASSDQPYNHGTGPRTGELFF. The CDR3 DNA sequence: TGTGCCAGCAGTGACCAACCGTACAATCACGGGACAGGGCCCCGCACCGGGGAGCTGTTTTTT.

This chain joins TRBV4-1 and TRBJ2-3, with D possibly being TRBD1 (5 bases). CDR1 is MGHRA, CDR2 YSYEKL, per germline. The CDR3 has 15 residues. V was pared by 1 base and J by 5 bases, with 13 bases between. The CDR3 here is CASSQGGVTKDTQYF. The CDR3 coding sequence is TGCGCCAGCAGCCAAGGGGGCGTGACAAAAGATACGCAGTATTTT.

The table lists this clone with a count of one. V is TRBV7-9 and J is TRBJ2-7; 9 bases map to TRBD1. The CDR3 consists of 15 residues. With 6 bases clipped from V and 8 bases from J, the junction kept 14 bases outside the gene matches. In germline, CDR1 is SEHNR, CDR2 FQNEAQ (reference sequence). CDR3 protein: CASRPGIMTGGKQYF. The CDR3 DNA reads as TGTGCCAGCAGACCCGGAATAATGACAGGGGGGAAGCAGTACTTC.

This chain joins TRBV11-3 and TRBJ2-7; the match to TRBD1 covers 10 bases. Germline assignment: CDR1 SGHNT and CDR2 YENEEA. Trimming took 0 bases from V and 3 from J; bases not matched to a gene: 5. CDR3 size: 16 residues. CDR3 region: CASSLDRGTGVYEQYF. The DNA of the CDR3 is TGTGCCAGCAGCTTAGACCGCGGGACAGGGGTCTACGAGCAGTACTTC.

V and J are TRBV5-3 and TRBJ1-5; D gene unclear. TRBV5-3 has ORF status, its function being uncertain. The CDR3 sequence is 15 residues long. Between the trimmed V and J ends, which lost 7 bases and 2 bases, there was a span of 16 bases. The CDR3, as DNA: TGTGCCAGAGGAGGGAGGGCTGACGGCAATCAGCCCCAGCATTTT. Translation gives CARGGRADGNQPQHF.

This chain joins TRBV5-1 and TRBJ2-3, with D possibly matching TRBD1 (5 bases). Per the germline V gene, CDR1 is SGHRS and CDR2 is YFSETQ. The CDR3 has 14 residues. V dropped 4 bases and J dropped 8 bases, with 17 bases sitting between them. CDR3 region: CASSAVSAQGTQYF. The CDR3 DNA reads TGCGCCAGCAGCGCCGTCTCTGCTCAGGGTACGCAGTATTTT.

The rearrangement joins TRBV28 to TRBJ2-1; D gene unclear. The CDR3 has 16 residues. V was cut by 6 bases and J by 0 bases, with 15 bases left in between. Germline V gives CDR1 MDHEN, CDR2 SYDVKM. CDR3 bases: TGTGCCAGCAGAAATTCAGGCTTTAGCTCCTACAATGAGCAGTTCTTC. This translates into CASRNSGFSSYNEQFF. Based on the CDR3 plus reference TRBV28 and TRBJ2-1, the full variable domain is DVKVTQSSRYLVKRTGEKVFLECVQDMDHENMFWYRQDPGLGLRLIYFSYDVKMKEKGDIPEGYSVSREKKERFSLILESASTNQTSMYLCASRNSGFSSYNEQFFGPGTRLTVL.

The chain recombines TRBV5-5 with TRBJ2-3; D is unclear. V was pared by 3 bases and J by 5 bases, with 16 bases between. CDR1 and CDR2 (germline): SGHKS, YYEKEE (reference sequence). The CDR3 sequence is 15 residues long. CDR3 DNA sequence: TGTGCCAGCAGCTCCGGCCTCCGACTGTTAGATACGCAGTATTTT. This gives the protein CASSSGLRLLDTQYF.

The rearrangement joins TRBV7-9 to TRBJ2-1, with 8 bases lining up with TRBD1. CDR1 SEHNR and CDR2 FQNEAQ come from the germline V gene (reference sequence). The J segment lost 4 bases and the V segment lost 5 bases, leaving 4 bases of the junction unmatched. This CDR3 has 14 amino acids. CDR3 loop: CASSVDRAYNEQFF. Written as DNA, the CDR3 is TGTGCCAGCAGCGTGGACAGGGCGTACAATGAGCAGTTCTTC.

The chain recombines TRBV13 with TRBJ2-7; TRBD2 might be the D (5 bases). In germline, CDR1 is PRHDT, CDR2 FYEKMQ (reference sequence). The CDR3 contains 14 residues. The V end lost 1 base, the J end lost 4 bases, and 11 bases lay between the germline ends. The CDR3 protein is CASSLAGVRYEQYF. The CDR3 nucleotides are TGTGCCAGCAGCTTAGCCGGGGTAAGGTACGAGCAGTACTTC.

A single count supports this clone. The V call is TRBV27, the J call TRBJ2-1; TRBD2 aligns across 9 bases. CDR3 length: 14 amino acids. V was clipped by 2 bases and J by 13 bases; unmatched bases: 9. Germline V CDR1 and CDR2: MNHEY, SMNVEV (reference sequence). As DNA, the CDR3 is TGTGCCAGCAGTTTAGCAGGCGGGGGGGCCCCTCAGTTCTTC. Translation: CASSLAGGGAPQFF.

This sequence joins TRBV11-2 and TRBJ2-1; TRBD1 might be the D (6 bases). This CDR3 region has 13 residues. V was pared by 4 bases and J by 8 bases, with 12 bases between. Germline V gene lookup returns CDR1 SGHAT and CDR2 FQNNGV. The CDR3 loop reads CASSSRQDDEQFF. CDR3 nucleotides: TGTGCCAGCAGCTCCAGACAGGATGATGAGCAGTTCTTC.